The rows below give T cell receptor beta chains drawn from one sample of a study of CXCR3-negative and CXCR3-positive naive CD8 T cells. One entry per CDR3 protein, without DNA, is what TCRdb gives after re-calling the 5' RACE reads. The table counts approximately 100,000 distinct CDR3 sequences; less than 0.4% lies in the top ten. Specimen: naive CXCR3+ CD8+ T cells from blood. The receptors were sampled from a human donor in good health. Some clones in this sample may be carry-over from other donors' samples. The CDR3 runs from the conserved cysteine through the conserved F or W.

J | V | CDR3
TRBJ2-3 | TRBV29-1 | CSVEGQLVSDTQYF
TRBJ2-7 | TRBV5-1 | CASSFSGRESYEQYF
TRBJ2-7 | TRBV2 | CASSTGLSYEQYF
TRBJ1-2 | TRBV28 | CASSLFRLGYGYTF
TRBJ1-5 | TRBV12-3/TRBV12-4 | CASSLQGVGNQPQHF
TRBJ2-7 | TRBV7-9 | CASSFISETGSYEQYF
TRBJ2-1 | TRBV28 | CASSFLASGVSYNEQFF
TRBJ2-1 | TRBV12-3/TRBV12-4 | CASSTPMGTFNEQFF
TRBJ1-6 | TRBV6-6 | CASSYSPWDGNSPLHF
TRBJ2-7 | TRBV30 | CAWSWRTTYEQYF
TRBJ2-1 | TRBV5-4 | CASSLILASDEQFF
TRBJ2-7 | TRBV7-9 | CASKPSGGRSYEQYF
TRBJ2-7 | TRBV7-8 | CASRDGQGYEQYF
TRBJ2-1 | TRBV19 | CASSLNTRGYNEQFF
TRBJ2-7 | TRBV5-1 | CASSLEGDGQYF
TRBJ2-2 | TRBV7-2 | CASSSGQAAIGELFF
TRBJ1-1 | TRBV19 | CASSAPRQGAMNTEAFF
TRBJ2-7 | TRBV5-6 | CASSLVAWTGVTYEQYF
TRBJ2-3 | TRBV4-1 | CASSLTGTASTDTQYF
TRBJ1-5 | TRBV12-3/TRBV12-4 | CASSLARVTSNQPQHF
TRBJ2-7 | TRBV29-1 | CSVYRDGSYEQYF
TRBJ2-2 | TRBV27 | CASSLFGSANTGELFF
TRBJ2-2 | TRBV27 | CASSKYDGYTGELFF
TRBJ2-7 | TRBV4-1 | CASSLDSGRAYEQYF
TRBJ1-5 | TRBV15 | CATRLGRGPHQPQHF
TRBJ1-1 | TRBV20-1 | CSARDLEGSGNTEAFF
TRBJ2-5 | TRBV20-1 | CSAKGPTSGTVLPMETQYF
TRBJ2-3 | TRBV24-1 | CATRTDRDTDTQYF
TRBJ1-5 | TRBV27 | CASSLTGYQPQHF
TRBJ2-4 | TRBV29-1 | CSVKGLAGGEGSKNIQYF
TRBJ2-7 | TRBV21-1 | CASSKKSRGEQYF
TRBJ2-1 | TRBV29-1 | CSVEPGQGVDEQFF
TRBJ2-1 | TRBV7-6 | CASSFELAGGYNEQFF
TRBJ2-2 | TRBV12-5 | CASGSGSGGELFF
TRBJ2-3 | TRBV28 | CASSLPRAVTDTQYF
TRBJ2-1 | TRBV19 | CASSIPGSYNEQFF
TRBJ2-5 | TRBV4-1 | CASSQAGGLALIETQYF
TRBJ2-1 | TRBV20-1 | CSASRWLAGDLSGNEQFF
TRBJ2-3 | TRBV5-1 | CASSFNGRVDTQYF
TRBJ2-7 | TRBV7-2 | CASSLVVSGTYEQYF
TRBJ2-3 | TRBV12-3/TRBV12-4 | CASSLSQGRTDTQYF
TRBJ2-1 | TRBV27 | CASSRPGLSSYNEQFF
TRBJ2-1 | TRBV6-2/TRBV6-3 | CASSYPAADISYNEQFF
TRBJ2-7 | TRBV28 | CASSLFGTFLNF